A selection of T cell receptor beta chains follows, all from one sample in a study of OX40 agonist ivuxolimab in advanced cancers. Assay used: immunoSEQ multiplex PCR; TCRdb lists only in-frame clones, some missing. The sample shows 55,000 to 65,000 clones, 85% to 90% of them seen only once. The sequences come from CD4+ or CD8+ T cells sorted from blood, collected in a trial of the OX40 agonist ivuxolimab. These receptors were collected from an adult with an advanced solid tumor such as melanoma, head and neck, liver or kidney cancer. The CDR3 runs from the conserved cysteine through the conserved F or W. D genes are given only for firm matches. Only some rows state a clone size, as once, few, many or a class for expanded clones.

CDR3 DNA	CDR3 protein	D gene	V gene	J gene	clone size
TGTGCCAGCAGCCCACGGGGAGACATTCAGTACTTC	CASSPRGDIQYF	.	TRBV11-2	TRBJ2-4	.
TGTGCCAGCAGTTACTCGTGGACTCAGCCCCAGCATTTT	CASSYSWTQPQHF	.	TRBV6-5	TRBJ1-5	.
TGTGCCAGCAGCTTAGAGTTAATTATCAGTGGCTACACCTTC	CASSLELIISGYTF	.	TRBV7-9	TRBJ1-2	few
TGTGCCAGCAGCCCGACCCGGACAGCCGCTAATGAAAAACTGTTTTTT	CASSPTRTAANEKLFF	.	TRBV7-9	TRBJ1-4	few
TGTGCCAGCAGTCCTGGGACAGGGGAAGGCTACACCTTC	CASSPGTGEGYTF	TRBD1	TRBV27	TRBJ1-2	.
TGTGCCAGTAGTATAAATCCGGCCAGCTTATGGGATACGCAGTATTTT	CASSINPASLWDTQYF	.	TRBV19	TRBJ2-3	.
TGTGCCAGCAGTCCCCCTCGCGGCACCGGGGAGCTGTTTTTT	CASSPPRGTGELFF	.	TRBV28	TRBJ2-2	.
TGTGCCAGCAGCGATCGGGGTTTTAGCTCCTATAATTCACCCCTCCACTTT	CASSDRGFSSYNSPLHF	.	TRBV9	TRBJ1-6	.
TGTGCCGTAGCCCCGGGGGTGGGGAGCACAGATACGCAGTATTTT	CAVAPGVGSTDTQYF	.	TRBV5-4	TRBJ2-3	few
TGTGCCAGCAGTTTCTCGAACACTGAAGCTTTCTTT	CASSFSNTEAFF	.	TRBV27	TRBJ1-1	once
TGTGCCAGTAAACCGGTTCACGGGGAGCTGTTTTTT	CASKPVHGELFF	.	TRBV19	TRBJ2-2	.
TGTGCCAGCAGCCAAGGGAACACCGGGGAGCTGTTTTTT	CASSQGNTGELFF	.	TRBV14	TRBJ2-2	.
TGTGCCAGCGGCGACAGGGCAAACACCGGGGAGCTGTTTTTT	CASGDRANTGELFF	TRBD1	TRBV6-4	TRBJ2-2	.
TGTGCCAGCAGGGTCACAAGTTATAACGATGAGCAGTTCTTC	CASRVTSYNDEQFF	.	TRBV2	TRBJ2-1	.
TGTGCCAGCAGCCCGGGACAGCCTAATTCACCCCTCCACTTT	CASSPGQPNSPLHF	TRBD1	TRBV7-9	TRBJ1-6	.
TGTGCCAGCAGCGCACCTACCGGGACGGGGAACACCGGGGAGCTGTTTTTT	CASSAPTGTGNTGELFF	.	TRBV7-9	TRBJ2-2	.
TGCGCCAGCAGCTTGGTTGTCTCTGGGGCCAACGTCCTGACTTTC	CASSLVVSGANVLTF	.	TRBV5-1	TRBJ2-6	once
TGCGCCAGCAGCCAAGATGGGCGGGGTACCCAGTACTTC	CASSQDGRGTQYF	.	TRBV4-3	TRBJ2-5	.
TGTGCCAGCAGTGTGGCAGCACAAGAGACCCAGTACTTC	CASSVAAQETQYF	.	TRBV2	TRBJ2-5	.
TGTGCCAGCAGCGTCAATGGGGACACTGAAGCTTTCTTT	CASSVNGDTEAFF	.	TRBV9	TRBJ1-1	.
TGTGCCAGCGTTAGACCCTTAGCCTACAATGAGCAGTTCTTC	CASVRPLAYNEQFF	.	TRBV28	TRBJ2-1	.
TGTGCCAGCAGGAGTCCGGGACAGACTAATGAGCAGTTCTTC	CASRSPGQTNEQFF	TRBD1	TRBV5-8	TRBJ2-1	.
TGTGCCTGGAGAAGAGGTTTGAGGGGGACTGAAGCTTTCTTT	CAWRRGLRGTEAFF	.	TRBV30	TRBJ1-1	few
TGTGCCAGTAGCCGGGACGGAGACTCTGGGGCCAACGTCCTGACTTTC	CASSRDGDSGANVLTF	.	TRBV19	TRBJ2-6	.
TGTGCCAGCAGCCAAACCCAAGAGACCCAGTACTTC	CASSQTQETQYF	.	TRBV4-2	TRBJ2-5	once
TGTGCCAGCAGTTTACAGGACTACACTGAAGCTTTCTTT	CASSLQDYTEAFF	.	TRBV6-6	TRBJ1-1	.
TGTGCCAGCAGCATCCGGGACAGGGGATCCGAGCAGTACTTC	CASSIRDRGSEQYF	TRBD1	TRBV5-6	TRBJ2-7	.
TGCGCCAGCAGCTTTGGGGGGGAAGAGACCCAGTACTTC	CASSFGGEETQYF	TRBD2	TRBV5-1	TRBJ2-5	.
TGTGCCAGCAGTTTATACGGACAGGGTTATGGCTACACCTTC	CASSLYGQGYGYTF	TRBD1	TRBV28	TRBJ1-2	.
TGTGCCAGCAGCTTATTTACCCAAGAGACCCAGTACTTC	CASSLFTQETQYF	.	TRBV7-3	TRBJ2-5	few
TGTGCCAGCAGCTTAGAATGGTTCCTCCAAGAGACCCAGTACTTC	CASSLEWFLQETQYF	.	TRBV7-2	TRBJ2-5	.
TGTGCCAGCAGAAACAGTGGGCCCCAGGGGGTGAACACTGAAGCTTTCTTT	CASRNSGPQGVNTEAFF	TRBD1	TRBV5-5	TRBJ1-1	.
TGTGCCGGAATGAGGCAGGTGGACACTGAAGCTTTCTTT	CAGMRQVDTEAFF	.	TRBV30	TRBJ1-1	.
TGCGCCAGCAGCTTCTCCATATCGGTCAACTATGGCTACACCTTC	CASSFSISVNYGYTF	.	TRBV5-1	TRBJ1-2	.
TGTGCCATCAATGGGGGGGGAAGTGGGTACGAGCAGTACTTC	CAINGGGSGYEQYF	TRBD2	TRBV10-3	TRBJ2-7	.
TGTGCCAGCAGCTTAGCCCAGGGGAGGCCCCAGCATTTT	CASSLAQGRPQHF	.	TRBV7-2	TRBJ1-5	.
TGTGCCAGCAGCTTAGATCCGGCTGAAGCTTTCTTT	CASSLDPAEAFF	.	TRBV11-3	TRBJ1-1	.
TGTGCCAGCTCACGTGGGGAAAATGAAGCTTTCTTT	CASSRGENEAFF	.	TRBV18	TRBJ1-1	.
TGTGCCAGCAGCTTATGGGGCACGTCGGGGTACGAGCAGTACTTC	CASSLWGTSGYEQYF	.	TRBV7-2	TRBJ2-7	.
TGTGCCAGCTCACCTGAAGGGGGGGGACTATACGAGCAGTACTTC	CASSPEGGGLYEQYF	.	TRBV18	TRBJ2-7	.
TGTGCCAGCAGCGTAACCGGGACGGTAAATGAAAAACTGTTTTTT	CASSVTGTVNEKLFF	.	TRBV9	TRBJ1-4	.